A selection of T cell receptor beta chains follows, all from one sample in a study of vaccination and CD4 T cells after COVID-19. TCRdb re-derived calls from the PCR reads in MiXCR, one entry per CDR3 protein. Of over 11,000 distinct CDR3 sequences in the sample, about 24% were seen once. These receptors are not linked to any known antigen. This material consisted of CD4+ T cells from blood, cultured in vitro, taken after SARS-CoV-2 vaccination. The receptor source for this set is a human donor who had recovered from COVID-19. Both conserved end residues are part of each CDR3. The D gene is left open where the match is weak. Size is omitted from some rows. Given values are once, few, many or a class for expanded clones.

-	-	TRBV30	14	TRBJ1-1	CAWSGGSGNTEAFF	TGTGCCTGGAGTGGTGGCAGCGGGAACACTGAAGCTTTCTTT
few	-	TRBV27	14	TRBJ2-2	CASGLIGKGGELFF	TGTGCCAGCGGACTGATTGGGAAGGGCGGGGAGCTGTTTTTT
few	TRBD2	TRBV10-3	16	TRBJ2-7	CAISESAASGSREQYF	TGTGCCATCAGTGAGTCAGCGGCTAGCGGGAGTCGCGAGCAGTACTTC
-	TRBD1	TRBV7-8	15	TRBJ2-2	CASSSDRVPTGELFF	TGTGCCAGCAGCTCAGACAGGGTCCCCACCGGGGAGCTGTTTTTT
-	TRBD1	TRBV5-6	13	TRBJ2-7	CASSLGKQGEQYF	TGTGCCAGCAGCTTAGGGAAACAGGGGGAGCAGTACTTC
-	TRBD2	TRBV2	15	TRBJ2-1	CASSATGLAFDEQFF	TGTGCCAGCAGTGCTACGGGACTAGCGTTCGATGAGCAGTTCTTC
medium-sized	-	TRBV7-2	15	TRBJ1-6	CASSLQGADNSPLHF	TGTGCCAGCAGCTTACAGGGAGCCGATAATTCACCCCTCCACTTT
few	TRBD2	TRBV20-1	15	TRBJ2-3	CSANRLAPSTDTQYF	TGCAGTGCTAACCGACTAGCACCTAGCACAGATACGCAGTATTTT
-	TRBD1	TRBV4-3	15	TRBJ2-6	CASSQGTAGANVLTF	TGCGCCAGCAGCCAGGGGACAGCTGGGGCCAACGTCCTGACTTTC
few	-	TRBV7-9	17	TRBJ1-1	CASSPGLRGVTNTEAFF	TGTGCCAGCAGCCCAGGCCTACGGGGGGTAACGAACACTGAAGCTTTCTTT
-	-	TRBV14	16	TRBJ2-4	CASSPFHGSEGYIQYF	TGTGCCAGCAGCCCTTTTCACGGGAGCGAGGGATACATTCAGTACTTC
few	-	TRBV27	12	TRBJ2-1	CASSNHRDKQFF	TGTGCCAGCAGTAACCACCGGGACAAGCAGTTCTTC
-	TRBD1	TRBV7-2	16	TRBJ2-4	CASSLGQGSAKNIQYF	TGTGCCAGCAGCTTAGGACAGGGATCGGCCAAAAACATTCAGTACTTC
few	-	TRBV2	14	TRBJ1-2	CASRPFESTYGYTF	TGTGCCAGCAGGCCGTTCGAAAGTACTTATGGCTACACCTTC
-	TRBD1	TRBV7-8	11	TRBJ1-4	CAIVGGGKLFF	TGTGCCATCGTAGGGGGCGGAAAACTGTTTTTT
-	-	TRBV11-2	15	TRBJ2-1	CASSPHRDRYNEQFF	TGTGCCAGCAGCCCACACCGGGACCGATACAATGAGCAGTTCTTC
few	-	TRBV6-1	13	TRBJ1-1	CASSEVLYTEAFF	TGTGCCAGCAGCGAGGTCCTTTACACTGAAGCTTTCTTT
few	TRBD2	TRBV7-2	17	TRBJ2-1	CASSRTSGVSSYNEQFF	TGTGCCAGCAGCCGGACTAGCGGTGTTAGCTCCTACAATGAGCAGTTCTTC
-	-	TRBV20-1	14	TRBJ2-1	CSASRGAHNNEQFF	TGCAGTGCTAGTAGGGGGGCGCATAACAATGAGCAGTTCTTC
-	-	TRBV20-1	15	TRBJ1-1	CSARDLDIINTEAFF	TGCAGTGCTAGAGATCTCGACATTATAAACACTGAAGCTTTCTTT
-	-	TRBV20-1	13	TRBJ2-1	CRDKGGGPSEQFF	TGCAGGGATAAAGGGGGAGGGCCAAGTGAGCAGTTCTTC
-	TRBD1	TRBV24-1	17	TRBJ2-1	CATSDPTGTGGFNEQFF	TGTGCCACCAGTGATCCCACCGGGACAGGGGGCTTCAATGAGCAGTTCTTC
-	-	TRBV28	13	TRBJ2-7	CASTPGGPYEQYF	TGTGCCAGCACCCCAGGGGGGCCCTACGAGCAGTACTTC
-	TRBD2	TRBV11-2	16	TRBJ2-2	CANSTRLAGVAGELFF	TGTGCCAACAGCACCCGACTAGCGGGAGTTGCCGGGGAGCTGTTTTTT
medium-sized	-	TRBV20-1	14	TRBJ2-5	CSARRGGGRETQYF	TGCAGTGCTAGACGAGGAGGGGGGCGGGAGACCCAGTACTTC
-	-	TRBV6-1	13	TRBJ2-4	CASSLRLENIQYF	TGTGCCAGCAGTCTCCGATTAGAAAACATTCAGTACTTC
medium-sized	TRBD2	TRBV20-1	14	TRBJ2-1	CSALNRLAGGGQFF	TGCAGTGCTCTCAATCGGCTAGCGGGAGGGGGGCAGTTCTTC
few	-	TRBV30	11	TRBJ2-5	CAWTSSGTQYF	TGTGCCTGGACCTCCTCGGGGACCCAGTACTTC
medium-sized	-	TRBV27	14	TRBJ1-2	CASSYYRTGNGYTF	TGTGCCAGCAGTTACTATCGAACAGGGAACGGCTACACCTTC
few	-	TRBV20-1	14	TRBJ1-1	CSASRRFMNTEAFF	TGCAGTGCTAGTCGTCGGTTCATGAACACTGAAGCTTTCTTT
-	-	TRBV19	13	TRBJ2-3	CATRAGSTDTQYF	TGTGCCACCCGGGCAGGGAGCACAGATACGCAGTATTTT
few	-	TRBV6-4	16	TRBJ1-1	CASSDHTDSSYTEAFF	TGTGCCAGCAGTGACCACACCGATTCCTCCTACACTGAAGCTTTCTTT
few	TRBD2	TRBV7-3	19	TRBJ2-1	CASSLRPGTRTGSYNEQFF	TGTGCCAGCAGCTTACGTCCCGGGACTAGGACTGGCTCCTACAATGAGCAGTTCTTC
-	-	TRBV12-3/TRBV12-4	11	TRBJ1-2	CASSPGYGYTF	TGTGCCAGCAGCCCAGGGTATGGCTACACCTTC
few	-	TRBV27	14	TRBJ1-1	CASGFWEGHTEAFF	TGTGCCAGCGGGTTTTGGGAGGGACACACTGAAGCTTTCTTT
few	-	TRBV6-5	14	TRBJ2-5	CASSYVGRQETQYF	TGTGCCAGCAGTTACGTCGGCAGACAAGAGACCCAGTACTTC
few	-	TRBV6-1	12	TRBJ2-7	CASRRPGREQYF	TGTGCCAGCCGCCGCCCCGGAAGGGAGCAGTACTTC
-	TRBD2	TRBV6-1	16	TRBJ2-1	CASSTRGLAGGNEQFF	TGTGCCAGCAGTACCCGCGGTCTAGCGGGAGGTAATGAGCAGTTCTTC
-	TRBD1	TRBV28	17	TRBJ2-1	CASSWTQGVGTYNEQFF	TGTGCCAGCAGTTGGACACAGGGGGTCGGCACCTACAATGAGCAGTTCTTC
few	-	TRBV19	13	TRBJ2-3	CASSIGRADTQYF	TGTGCCAGTAGTATTGGCAGGGCAGATACGCAGTATTTT
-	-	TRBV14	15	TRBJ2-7	CASSPSVSSVFEQYF	TGTGCCAGCAGCCCCAGCGTGTCTTCAGTCTTCGAGCAGTACTTC
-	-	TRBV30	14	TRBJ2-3	CAWSALLFPDTQYF	TGTGCCTGGAGTGCTCTCCTATTCCCAGATACGCAGTATTTT
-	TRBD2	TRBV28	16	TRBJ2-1	CASSLLLLAGTNEQFF	TGTGCCAGCAGTTTACTCCTACTAGCGGGAACGAATGAGCAGTTCTTC
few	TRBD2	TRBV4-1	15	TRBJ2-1	CASSQVLAGINEQFF	TGCGCCAGCAGCCAAGTGCTAGCGGGAATCAATGAGCAGTTCTTC
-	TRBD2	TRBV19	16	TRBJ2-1	CASSGLAGVSYNEQFF	TGTGCCAGTAGTGGACTAGCGGGAGTATCCTACAATGAGCAGTTCTTC
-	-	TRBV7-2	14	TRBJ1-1	CASSLARGDTEAFF	TGTGCCAGCAGCTTAGCGAGAGGGGACACTGAAGCTTTCTTT
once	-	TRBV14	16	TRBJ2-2	CASSHRDKLSAGELFF	TGTGCCAGCAGCCACCGCGACAAGCTGTCGGCCGGGGAGCTGTTTTTT
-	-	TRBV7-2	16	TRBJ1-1	CASSLRAASKNTEAFF	TGTGCCAGCAGCTTAAGGGCAGCTTCTAAGAACACTGAAGCTTTCTTT
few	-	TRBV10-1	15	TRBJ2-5	CASSESKVGAETQYF	TGCGCCAGCAGTGAGTCGAAAGTGGGCGCGGAGACCCAGTACTTC
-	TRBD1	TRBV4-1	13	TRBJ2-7	CASRRTGGNEQYF	TGCGCCAGCAGAAGGACAGGGGGAAACGAGCAGTACTTC
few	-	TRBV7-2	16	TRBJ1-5	CASSLFPGVVNQPQHF	TGTGCCAGCAGCTTATTTCCAGGGGTTGTCAATCAGCCCCAGCATTTT
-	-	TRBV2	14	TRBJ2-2	CASSARGGTGELFF	TGTGCCAGCAGTGCTAGGGGAGGAACCGGGGAGCTGTTTTTT
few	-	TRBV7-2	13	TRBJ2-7	CASSLGRPYEQYF	TGTGCCAGCAGCTTAGGACGGCCCTACGAGCAGTACTTC